These T cell receptor beta chains were read from a single sample in a study of blood T cells in healthy people across ages. Via MiXCR, TCRdb re-called the 5' RACE reads, giving one row per CDR3 protein. The sample records fewer than 700,000 distinct CDR3 sequences, around 38% being singletons. Material: blood. The source is a man older than 75 in good health. Each CDR3 is given with its conserved first and last residue. The order of the fields is V gene, clone size, CDR3 length, D gene, J gene, CDR3 protein, CDR3 DNA. D genes are given only for firm matches. A clone size is listed for some rows: how often the clone was seen (once, few, many), or a class if it is expanded.

>TRBV6-5|NA|16|NA|TRBJ2-1
CASSYRAQGLYNEQFF
TGTGCCAGCAGTTATCGCGCACAGGGACTCTACAATGAGCAGTTCTTC
>TRBV5-1|few|14|NA|TRBJ2-5
CASSLQGPAETQYF
TGCGCCAGCAGCTTACAGGGACCGGCAGAGACCCAGTACTTC
>TRBV29-1|many|12|NA|TRBJ2-5
CSVGEGQETQYF
TGCAGCGTTGGGGAAGGGCAAGAGACCCAGTACTTC
>TRBV7-9|NA|16|TRBD2|TRBJ2-3
CASSVTGTSETDTQYF
TGTGCCAGCAGCGTTACCGGGACTAGCGAGACAGATACGCAGTATTTT
>TRBV12-3/TRBV12-4|once|12|NA|TRBJ2-2
CASIWNTGELFF
TGTGCCAGCATCTGGAACACCGGGGAGCTGTTTTTT
>TRBV7-2|few|16|NA|TRBJ2-1
CASSLQTRGGLNEQFF
TGTGCCAGCAGCCTACAGACCAGGGGAGGGTTGAATGAGCAGTTCTTC
>TRBV4-1|NA|21|TRBD1|TRBJ1-1
CASSHVPGQGRSGDWSTEAFF
TGCGCCAGCAGCCACGTACCGGGACAGGGGAGGTCGGGGGATTGGAGCACTGAAGCTTTCTTT
>TRBV7-2|few|14|TRBD2|TRBJ2-7
CASTPPGLLHEQYF
TGTGCCAGCACTCCCCCGGGACTACTACACGAGCAGTACTTC
>TRBV24-1|NA|18|TRBD2|TRBJ2-1
CATMQTPGSGGIGNEQFF
TGTGCCACCATGCAGACCCCTGGCAGCGGGGGGATAGGCAATGAGCAGTTCTTC
>TRBV7-8|few|15|NA|TRBJ1-5
CASSPVGNWNQPQHF
TGTGCCAGCAGCCCAGTGGGAAACTGGAATCAGCCCCAGCATTTT
>TRBV5-1|few|13|NA|TRBJ1-1
CASRTGPDTEAFF
TGCGCCAGCCGGACGGGTCCTGACACTGAAGCTTTCTTT
>TRBV20-1|NA|15|NA|TRBJ2-1
CSARDRSTGGDEQFF
TGCAGTGCTAGAGATCGTTCTACCGGTGGGGATGAGCAGTTCTTC
>TRBV4-3|many|15|TRBD2|TRBJ2-7
CASSQAGTSEYEQYF
TGCGCCAGCAGCCAAGCCGGGACTAGCGAGTACGAGCAGTACTTC
>TRBV10-3|NA|13|NA|TRBJ2-5
CATRERGREAQYF
TGTGCCACAAGGGAACGGGGTCGCGAGGCCCAGTACTTC
>TRBV4-3|NA|17|NA|TRBJ1-4
CAGSQDFSRYTNEKLFF
TGCGCCGGCAGCCAAGACTTCAGCCGATATACTAATGAAAAACTGTTTTTT
>TRBV15|NA|14|NA|TRBJ2-5
CATSREEGWGTQYF
TGTGCCACCAGCAGAGAGGAGGGGTGGGGGACCCAGTACTTC
>TRBV9|once|18|NA|TRBJ2-7
CASSVGNSPRAPYNEQYF
TGTGCCAGCAGCGTAGGTAATAGTCCTCGTGCTCCCTACAATGAGCAGTACTTC
>TRBV6-2/TRBV6-3|few|15|NA|TRBJ2-5
CASTKPSDPTETQYF
TGTGCCAGCACCAAACCTAGCGACCCCACAGAGACCCAGTACTTC
>TRBV20-1|NA|11|NA|TRBJ1-4
CSATYNEKLFF
TGCAGTGCTACATATAATGAAAAACTGTTTTTT
>TRBV6-2/TRBV6-3|NA|16|NA|TRBJ2-1
CASSYATRGSYNEQFF
TGTGCCAGCAGTTACGCTACGAGGGGCTCCTACAATGAGCAGTTCTTC
>TRBV20-1|NA|18|TRBD1|TRBJ2-5
CSARDSFRRGQVVETQYF
TGCAGTGCTAGAGATAGTTTTCGGCGTGGACAGGTTGTGGAGACCCAGTACTTC
>TRBV6-6|NA|15|NA|TRBJ2-7
CASRPSGTGLYEQYF
TGTGCCAGCAGGCCATCCGGGACCGGGCTTTACGAGCAGTACTTC
>TRBV20-1|NA|16|NA|TRBJ1-4
CSARKGNGYANEKLFF
TGCAGTGCGAGGAAGGGGAACGGTTATGCTAATGAAAAACTGTTTTTT
>TRBV6-2/TRBV6-3|NA|10|NA|TRBJ2-5
CASSRRTQYF
TGTGCCAGCAGCCGTCGGACCCAGTACTTC
>TRBV5-1|NA|14|TRBD2|TRBJ2-7
CASRLAGIYYEQYF
TGCGCCAGCAGGTTAGCGGGAATTTATTACGAGCAGTACTTC
>TRBV5-1|NA|16|NA|TRBJ2-7
CASSLVSGGGGFEQYF
TGCGCCAGCAGCTTGGTTTCGGGAGGGGGCGGCTTCGAGCAGTACTTC
>TRBV10-2|few|21|TRBD2|TRBJ2-1
CASSTQYLTSGGPQMVDEQFF
TGCGCCAGCAGTACGCAGTACCTGACTAGCGGGGGGCCCCAGATGGTGGATGAGCAGTTCTTC
>TRBV4-1|many|15|TRBD1|TRBJ2-5
CASSQADRVAPTQYF
TGCGCCAGCAGCCAAGCGGACAGGGTGGCACCTACCCAGTACTTC
>TRBV7-2|NA|15|TRBD2|TRBJ2-7
CASSAPSGGAYEQYF
TGTGCCAGCAGCGCGCCAAGCGGGGGGGCCTACGAGCAGTACTTC
>TRBV18|NA|16|NA|TRBJ2-6
CASSPPGSSGANVLTF
TGTGCCAGCTCACCGCCAGGGAGCTCTGGGGCCAACGTCCTGACTTTC
>TRBV4-1|NA|14|NA|TRBJ1-1
CASSQGSGGGEAFF
TGCGCCAGCAGCCAAGGGTCGGGGGGCGGTGAAGCTTTCTTT
>TRBV12-3/TRBV12-4|NA|13|NA|TRBJ2-2
CASYEQGSGELFF
TGTGCCAGCTACGAACAGGGATCCGGGGAGCTGTTTTTT
>TRBV7-2|few|16|NA|TRBJ2-1
CASSLRLALTYNEQFF
TGTGCCAGCAGCTTAAGGCTAGCCTTAACCTACAATGAGCAGTTCTTC
>TRBV27|NA|14|TRBD2|TRBJ2-3
CASSPRLAGDTQYF
TGTGCCAGCAGTCCAAGACTAGCGGGAGATACGCAGTATTTT
>TRBV20-1|few|13|TRBD2|TRBJ2-7
CSAIAGDSYEQYF
TGCAGTGCTATTGCGGGAGATTCTTACGAGCAGTACTTC
>TRBV6-2/TRBV6-3|few|12|NA|TRBJ2-3
CASSTQGYTQYF
TGTGCCAGCAGTACCCAGGGTTATACGCAGTATTTT
>TRBV20-1|NA|15|TRBD2|TRBJ2-7
CSARGWTSEAYEQYF
TGCAGTGCTAGAGGCTGGACTAGCGAGGCCTACGAGCAGTACTTC
>TRBV7-2|NA|13|NA|TRBJ2-7
CASSLATFYEQYF
TGTGCCAGCAGCTTAGCAACATTCTACGAGCAGTACTTC
>TRBV20-1|few|15|NA|TRBJ2-7
CSAIAGSTRVDEQYF
TGCAGTGCAATCGCCGGGAGCACTAGGGTTGATGAGCAGTACTTC
>TRBV28|many|13|NA|TRBJ2-3
CASSPLGANTQYF
TGTGCCAGCAGCCCGCTAGGTGCAAATACGCAGTATTTT
>TRBV21-1|NA|18|NA|TRBJ2-2
CASSKIAKAGVDTGELFF
TGTGCCAGCAGCAAAATTGCGAAGGCGGGAGTTGACACCGGGGAGCTGTTTTTT
>TRBV11-3|NA|14|NA|TRBJ2-2
CASSFSGDTGELFF
TGTGCCAGCAGCTTTTCCGGGGATACCGGGGAGCTGTTTTTT
>TRBV7-2|NA|14|NA|TRBJ2-5
CASSLHRSQETQYF
TGTGCCAGCAGCTTACACCGGTCACAAGAGACCCAGTACTTC
>TRBV12-3/TRBV12-4|few|12|NA|TRBJ2-3
CASSFSVNTQYF
TGTGCCAGCAGTTTTAGTGTAAATACGCAGTATTTT
>TRBV5-1|few|14|NA|TRBJ2-7
CASSYDGPGNEQYF
TGCGCCAGCAGTTACGACGGCCCAGGGAACGAGCAGTACTTC
>TRBV25-1|NA|19|TRBD2|TRBJ2-1
CASSEYSSGRVSSYNEQFF
TGTGCCAGCAGTGAATATTCTAGCGGGAGGGTTAGCTCCTACAATGAGCAGTTCTTC
>TRBV28|NA|13|TRBD1|TRBJ1-1
CASSTTGHTEAFF
TGTGCCAGCAGTACGACAGGGCACACTGAAGCTTTCTTT
>TRBV5-6|NA|15|NA|TRBJ1-1
CASRRDSRRTTEAFF
TGTGCCAGCAGGAGGGATTCCAGGAGAACGACTGAAGCTTTCTTT